The next 14 T cell receptor beta chains were all read from a single sample in a study of metastatic and nonmetastatic thyroid tumors. Before thyroid surgery, none of the patients had received any treatment. TCRdb re-clonotyped the PCR reads through MiXCR. The profile shows 23,000 or so clones, 20% of them singletons. The material sequenced was blood. The receptors were sampled from a female donor with papillary thyroid cancer or a benign thyroid nodule (not recorded which). Some clones in this sample may be carry-over from other donors' samples.

Ten or more counts support this clone. This rearrangement joins TRBV12-3 or TRBV12-4 to TRBJ2-1; D is unresolved. V was pared by 1 base and J by 11 bases, with 15 bases between. This CDR3 region has 14 residues. The CDR3 here is CASSLGVNTYQQFF. As DNA, the CDR3 is TGTGCCAGCAGTTTAGGTGTCAACACATATCAGCAGTTCTTC.

Many counts were recorded for this clone. The V call is TRBV11-2, the J call TRBJ2-7, with TRBD2 as a possible D gene (5 bases). From germline, CDR1 is SGHAT and CDR2 FQNNGV. V shed 4 bases and J shed 9 bases, with 19 bases lying between them. There are 14 residues in the CDR3. This CDR3 is CASSSLRERKVQYF. CDR3 sequence (DNA): TGTGCCAGCAGCTCCCTTCGGGAACGGAAGGTGCAGTACTTC.

This clone was seen many times. The V gene is TRBV20-1, the J gene TRBJ2-2, with D unclear. This CDR3 contains 14 residues. Germline V lookup: CDR1 DFQATT, CDR2 SNEGSKA (reference sequence). V was shortened by 0 bases and J by 5 bases, with 10 bases between the two germline ends. Here the CDR3 DNA reads TGCAGTGCTAGAGAACTACGGCGGACCGGGGAGCTGTTTTTT. Its translation is CSARELRRTGELFF.

This clone was counted between two and nine times. The J gene is TRBJ2-5, the V gene TRBV12-3 or TRBV12-4, with D tentatively TRBD1 (6 bases). The CDR3 consists of 14 residues. Trimming cost V 2 bases and J 8 bases, with 15 bases left between them. CDR3 bases: TGTGCCAGCAGTTTATACAGGGTTGGGGGTACCCAGTACTTC. Translation: CASSLYRVGGTQYF.

This clone is classed as medium-sized. This chain joins TRBV12-3 or TRBV12-4 and TRBJ2-7, with unresolved D. V was shortened by 3 bases and J by 3 bases, with 6 bases between the two germline ends. The CDR3 is made up of 12 amino acids. CDR3: CASSLGIYEQYF. The CDR3, as DNA: TGTGCCAGCAGTTTGGGAATCTACGAGCAGTACTTC.

The chain combines TRBV20-1 with TRBJ2-6; D not resolved. Germline V gene lookup returns CDR1 DFQATT and CDR2 SNEGSKA (reference sequence). The V end lost 0 bases, the J end lost 8 bases, and 14 bases lay between the germline ends. The CDR3 covers 15 residues. CDR3 nucleotide sequence: TGCAGTGCTAGAGATCAAGGGCCTGGTTCCAACGTCCTGACTTTC. Its translation is CSARDQGPGSNVLTF.

The V and J genes are TRBV12-3 or TRBV12-4 and TRBJ2-1; no definite D call. V was pared by 5 bases and J by 10 bases, with 12 bases between. This CDR3 is built from 12 residues. The CDR3 DNA follows: TGTGCCAGCAGTCCTGACTCACACGAGCAGTTCTTC. The encoded protein is CASSPDSHEQFF.

The chain links TRBV5-1 to TRBJ1-2; TRBD1 might be the D (5 bases). V was trimmed by 0 bases and J by 8 bases, leaving 20 bases between them. The CDR3 has 16 residues. The germline V gene has CDR1 SGHRS and CDR2 YFSETQ. CDR3 bases: TGCGCCAGCAGCTTGGAAACCGGGAGCCAGGGCCAAGGCTACACCTTC. Translating gives CASSLETGSQGQGYTF.

This clone has a count of ten or more. Other nucleotide sequences from this sample produce the same CDR3. V usage is TRBV7-9 and J usage is TRBJ1-5; TRBD1 matches 7 bases. The CDR3 is 13 residues long. Germline assignment: CDR1 SEHNR and CDR2 FQNEAQ (reference sequence). Trimming at V came to 0 bases and at J to 11 bases, leaving 4 bases not matched to a gene. Here the CDR3 reads CASSLAGDSSQHF. The DNA for the CDR3 is TGTGCCAGCAGCTTAGCGGGGGACAGTTCCCAGCATTTT. Full variable domain (outside the CDR3, taken from reference TRBV7-9 and TRBJ1-5): DTGVSQNPRHKITKRGQNVTFRCDPISEHNRLYWYRQTLGQGPEFLTYFQNEAQLEKSRLLSDRFSAERPKGSFSTLEIQRTEQGDSAMYLCASSLAGDSSQHFGDGTRLSIL.

By share, this clone counts as medium-sized. The rearrangement uses TRBV19 and TRBJ2-7, with D maybe TRBD2 (5 bases). The CDR3 consists of 14 residues. Trimming took 8 bases from V and 1 from J, leaving 15 bases between them. From germline, CDR1 is LNHDA and CDR2 SQIVND (reference sequence). The DNA of the CDR3 is TGTGCCAGTCGGTCGGGTGGCGGGTCCTACGAGCAGTACTTC. This codes for CASRSGGGSYEQYF.

The chain joins TRBV4-1 to TRBJ2-7; TRBD1 matches at 9 bases. There are 16 residues in the CDR3. Germline assignment: CDR1 MGHRA and CDR2 YSYEKL. The junction had 9 bases not matched to a gene; V was cut back by 5 bases and J by 1 base. In DNA, the CDR3 is TGCGCCAGCAGCGTCCTACCGGGACAGGGTTCCTACGAGCAGTACTTC. Translating it yields CASSVLPGQGSYEQYF.

This clone was recorded at least ten times. J is TRBJ2-5 and V is TRBV18, with D maybe TRBD1 (5 bases). Trimming took off 0 bases at V and 1 base at J, with 21 bases between the two ends. The CDR3 loop spans 19 amino acids. The germline V gene encodes CDR1 KGHSH and CDR2 LQKENI. The CDR3 region is CASSPPLSDIGQFQETQYF. In nucleotides, the CDR3 is TGTGCCAGCTCACCACCGCTATCGGACATCGGCCAATTCCAAGAGACCCAGTACTTC.

This clone was found a few times. This chain joins TRBV6-2 or TRBV6-3 and TRBJ2-1; 7 bases align to TRBD2. V was pared by 7 bases and J by 7 bases, with 16 bases of the junction left unmatched. The CDR3 loop spans 16 amino acids. The germline CDR1 and CDR2 sequences are MNHEY and SVGEGT. This CDR3 reads CASKKLGTIGMNEQFF. The CDR3 DNA sequence: TGTGCCAGCAAGAAACTCGGGACTATCGGGATGAATGAGCAGTTCTTC.

Note on this clone: A read error is likely, as this CDR3 ends without the conserved phenylalanine or tryptophan. The chain has TRBV11-1 and TRBJ2-3, with 9 positions matching TRBD2. The CDR3 runs 16 residues. CDR1 and CDR2 (germline): SGHAT, FQDESV (reference sequence). The CDR3 is CASSLVVAGATYTQYS. CDR3 in DNA: TGTGCCAGCAGCTTAGTGGTAGCGGGAGCCACATATACGCAGTATTCT.